Listed below are T cell receptor beta chains from one sample, sequenced in a study of identical twins. TCRdb reprocessed the 5' RACE reads with MiXCR, giving one entry per CDR3 protein. The table shows 550,000 to 700,000 distinct CDR3 sequences, with roughly 9.9% occurring only once. This sample also belongs to another study, concerning yellow fever vaccine responses in identical twins.

Sequencing used PBMCs. The origin of the receptors is a young woman in good health. The CDR3 runs from the conserved cysteine through the conserved F or W. The D gene is left open where the match is weak. Some rows mark clone size as missing; the rest say once, few, many or name a class of expanded clone.

d_call | j_call | clone_size | v_call | cdr3_nt | cdr3_aa
TRBD2 | TRBJ2-7 | many | TRBV27 | TGTGCCAGCAGTTCGTGGGAGGGTTCCTACGAGCAGTACTTC | CASSSWEGSYEQYF
. | TRBJ2-1 | few | TRBV6-2/TRBV6-3 | TGTGCCAGCAACCGTCGGGACAATGAGCAGTTCTTC | CASNRRDNEQFF
. | TRBJ1-1 | few | TRBV6-4 | TGTGCCAGCAGTGAGGGGAGCGGCACTGAAGCTTTCTTT | CASSEGSGTEAFF
TRBD1 | TRBJ1-2 | . | TRBV20-1 | TGCAGTGGAACAGGGGGGGACTATGGCTACACCTTC | CSGTGGDYGYTF
. | TRBJ1-1 | few | TRBV11-2 | TGTGCCAGCAGCTTAGAGGGGTGGGGGACTGAAGCTTTCTTT | CASSLEGWGTEAFF
TRBD2 | TRBJ2-3 | few | TRBV10-3 | TGTGCCGGGGGGGATAATACGCAGTATTTT | CAGGDNTQYF
TRBD2 | TRBJ2-1 | . | TRBV30 | TGTGCCTGGAGTTGGTTAACGGGAGGGCAGTTCTTC | CAWSWLTGGQFF
TRBD2 | TRBJ2-5 | . | TRBV20-1 | TGCAGTGCTCGCATGCCTAGCGGGGGACGGGAGACCCAGTACTTC | CSARMPSGGRETQYF
TRBD2 | TRBJ2-1 | . | TRBV11-2 | TGTGCCAGCAGCTCGAAGGGGACTAGCGGGGGTATCTCCTACAATGAGCAGTTCTTC | CASSSKGTSGGISYNEQFF
. | TRBJ2-2 | . | TRBV20-1 | TGCTGTGCTAGAGACGAAGCAGTGTCCTACACCGGGGAGCTGTTTTTT | CCARDEAVSYTGELFF
. | TRBJ2-7 | . | TRBV28 | TGTGCCAGCAGTTCCCCTGCTTTAGCCTACGAGCAGTACTTC | CASSSPALAYEQYF
. | TRBJ1-2 | few | TRBV6-7 | TGTGCCAGCCGGACCTATGGCTACACCTTC | CASRTYGYTF
. | TRBJ1-5 | . | TRBV2 | TGTGCCAGTGGGAGGGGTCGTGGCAATCAGCCCCAGCATTTT | CASGRGRGNQPQHF
. | TRBJ2-7 | many | TRBV20-1 | TGCAGTGCCCCCCAACAGGGACGCGAGCAGTACTTC | CSAPQQGREQYF
. | TRBJ2-1 | . | TRBV6-1 | TGTGCCAGCAGTGAAGAGGGACTCTCCTACAATGAGCAGTTCTTC | CASSEEGLSYNEQFF
. | TRBJ2-1 | . | TRBV7-9 | TGTGCCAGCAGCTTCGAGGCCGCTTCCAATGAGCAGTTCTTC | CASSFEAASNEQFF
. | TRBJ1-5 | . | TRBV20-1 | TGCAGTGCTAGGGCCCCCGGTAGCAATCAGCCCCAGCATTTT | CSARAPGSNQPQHF
. | TRBJ2-7 | few | TRBV7-8 | TGTGCCAGCAGCCCCCGGGAGGGGGCGATCTACGAGCAGTACTTC | CASSPREGAIYEQYF
. | TRBJ2-6 | few | TRBV10-1 | TGCGCCAGCAGGAGCGTCTGTCAGGGGCAGGCCTACCACGTATCTGGGGCCAACGTCCTGACTTTC | CASRSVCQGQAYHVSGANVLTF
. | TRBJ1-6 | many | TRBV5-1 | TGCGCCAGCAGCTCGGGACCGGGGTATAATTCACCCCTCCACTTT | CASSSGPGYNSPLHF
TRBD1 | TRBJ1-2 | . | TRBV5-1 | TGCGCCAGCAGCTTGGAGCCCCTAACAGGGGTAACCTATGGCTACACCTTC | CASSLEPLTGVTYGYTF
TRBD1 | TRBJ2-1 | few | TRBV20-1 | TGCAGTGCTAGGGTACCTACAGGGGCATCCTACAATGAGCAGTTCTTC | CSARVPTGASYNEQFF
TRBD2 | TRBJ2-1 | . | TRBV15 | TGTGCCACATCCCGGGGGGTTAACAATGAGCAGTTCTTC | CATSRGVNNEQFF
. | TRBJ2-7 | . | TRBV5-1 | TGCGCCAGCAGCTTGGTTGCTGTCGACGAGCAGTACTTC | CASSLVAVDEQYF
. | TRBJ1-1 | . | TRBV12-3/TRBV12-4 | TGTGCCAGCAGTCCGTGGGGCGGGCGAAGCCTGAGCACTGAAGCTTTCTTT | CASSPWGGRSLSTEAFF
. | TRBJ2-5 | few | TRBV3-1 | TGTGCCAGCAGCCAAGGGCAGGGGCGGCTTGAGACCCAGTACTTC | CASSQGQGRLETQYF
. | TRBJ2-1 | . | TRBV5-1 | TGCGCCAGCAGCTTGGGCACCTCCTTCAATGAGCAGTTCTTC | CASSLGTSFNEQFF
TRBD2 | TRBJ2-7 | . | TRBV19 | TGTGCCAGTAGTGGGGCTAGCGGCTCCTACGAGCAGTACTTC | CASSGASGSYEQYF
. | TRBJ2-6 | few | TRBV10-3 | TGTGCCATCAGTGTGGAGGTGTCGGAGTCTGGGGCCAACGTCCTGACTTTC | CAISVEVSESGANVLTF
. | TRBJ2-7 | few | TRBV20-1 | TGCAGTGCTAGAGGACCAGTACAGGGATCCTTCTACTTC | CSARGPVQGSFYF
. | TRBJ1-1 | few | TRBV20-1 | TGCAGTGCTAGAGAGTGGGTGCCGGGGTCTGAAGCTTTCTTT | CSAREWVPGSEAFF
TRBD1 | TRBJ2-7 | many | TRBV29-1 | TGCAGCGTTGAGTATGTGGGACAGACGGCCTACGAGCAGTACTTC | CSVEYVGQTAYEQYF
TRBD2 | TRBJ2-3 | . | TRBV20-1 | TGCAGTGCTAGGGATAGCGGGAAGTCCACAGATACGCAGTATTTT | CSARDSGKSTDTQYF
. | TRBJ2-1 | few | TRBV20-1 | TGCAGTGCTAGCCCAACAGTGGGCTACAATGAGCAGTTCTTC | CSASPTVGYNEQFF
. | TRBJ2-3 | many | TRBV10-3 | TGTGCCATCAAAACTAGCACAGATACGCAGTATTTT | CAIKTSTDTQYF
. | TRBJ2-3 | many | TRBV10-3 | TGTGCCATCCAGGGCGACTCAACAGATACGCAGTATTTT | CAIQGDSTDTQYF
. | TRBJ2-3 | many | TRBV6-5 | TGTGCCAGCAGTTACTCGATCGCCCACACAGATACGCAGTATTTT | CASSYSIAHTDTQYF
TRBD2 | TRBJ2-5 | few | TRBV9 | TGTGCCAGCAGCCCAGGCGGGGGAAGGGGAGAGACCCAGTACTTC | CASSPGGGRGETQYF
TRBD2 | TRBJ2-2 | few | TRBV7-2 | TGTGCCAGCAGCACCTCTAGCGGGGCGACCGGGGAGCTGTTTTTT | CASSTSSGATGELFF
. | TRBJ2-7 | few | TRBV9 | TGTGCCAGCAGCGTAGGAGACGGTACCTACGAGCAGTACTTC | CASSVGDGTYEQYF
. | TRBJ2-7 | few | TRBV27 | TGTGCCAGCAGTCTAGGGGCCTACTACGAGCAGTACTTC | CASSLGAYYEQYF
TRBD2 | TRBJ2-1 | . | TRBV12-3/TRBV12-4 | TGTGCCAGCAGCCCGATAGCGGGACTCTCCTACAATGAGCAGTTCTTC | CASSPIAGLSYNEQFF
. | TRBJ2-7 | . | TRBV12-3/TRBV12-4 | TGTGCCAGCAGTTGGGGCCCCGTCTCCTACGAGCAGTACTTC | CASSWGPVSYEQYF
TRBD1 | TRBJ2-3 | . | TRBV30 | TGTGCCTGGGGGACAGAGGGTAGCACAGATACGCAGTATTTT | CAWGTEGSTDTQYF
. | TRBJ2-2 | many | TRBV12-3/TRBV12-4 | TGTGCCAGCAGTTTGACGGGTATAATCGGGGAGCTGTTTTTT | CASSLTGIIGELFF
TRBD2 | TRBJ2-5 | few | TRBV24-1 | TGTGCCACCAGTGTTAGCGGGCGACATCAAGAGACCCAGTACTTC | CATSVSGRHQETQYF
. | TRBJ2-7 | few | TRBV7-6 | TGTGCCAGCAGCTTAGGGGGCCATTCCGAGCAGTACTTC | CASSLGGHSEQYF
. | TRBJ2-3 | few | TRBV5-1 | TGCGCCAGTAGGGTTTTGGATACGCAGTATTTT | CASRVLDTQYF
. | TRBJ2-1 | . | TRBV7-9 | TGTGCCAGCAGCTTCCTAGCTGGCATACAGGGCAATGAGCAGTTCTTC | CASSFLAGIQGNEQFF
. | TRBJ1-1 | many | TRBV5-1 | TGCGCCAGCAGCTTGAGAAGGGGATCCACTGAAGCTTTCTTT | CASSLRRGSTEAFF
TRBD2 | TRBJ2-7 | . | TRBV5-1 | TGCGCCAGCAGCTCTCCCCCCGGGACTAGCGGGAGTTACGAGCAGTACTTC | CASSSPPGTSGSYEQYF
. | TRBJ1-1 | . | TRBV11-3 | TGTGCCAGCAGCTCCCGGAGACTGTTGAACGCTGAAGCTTTCTTT | CASSSRRLLNAEAFF
TRBD1 | TRBJ2-1 | . | TRBV7-3 | TGTGCCAGCAGCTTAAACAGGGGTTATGAGCAGTTCTTC | CASSLNRGYEQFF
TRBD1 | TRBJ2-7 | . | TRBV20-1 | TGCAGTGCTAGAGATCGTGACAGGGGCATCTACGAGCAGTACTTC | CSARDRDRGIYEQYF
. | TRBJ2-1 | many | TRBV12-3/TRBV12-4 | TGTGCCAGCAGTTTCAATCAGGGTGGGCAGTTCTTC | CASSFNQGGQFF
TRBD2 | TRBJ2-7 | few | TRBV7-9 | TGTGCCAGCAGCTTAGTAGCTAGCGGGAGTACCGGTTACGAGCAGTACTTC | CASSLVASGSTGYEQYF
. | TRBJ2-7 | few | TRBV24-1 | TGTGCCACCAGTGATCCATACGGCTACGAGCAGTACTTC | CATSDPYGYEQYF
. | TRBJ2-1 | . | TRBV6-2/TRBV6-3 | TGTGCCAGCAGTGCCACAGGGTCCGCCTACAATGAGCAGTTCTTC | CASSATGSAYNEQFF
. | TRBJ2-2 | . | TRBV25-1 | TGTGCCAGCAGTGAATCGGTCTCGGGATTAGTCAACACCGGGGAGCTGTTTTTT | CASSESVSGLVNTGELFF